These 31 T cell receptor beta chains share one sample of origin, sequenced in a study of shared clonotypes between healthy human individuals. The table came from immunoSEQ multiplex PCR; TCRdb's copy has only in-frame clones and leaves some out. This sample has approximately 95,000 clones, with 67% found just once. The specimen sequenced was memory CD8+ T cells sorted from blood. Subset here: CD45RO+ cells pooled with CCR7-negative TemRA cells. The receptor source for this set is a man aged 30 to 45 in good health.

V and J are TRBV27 and TRBJ2-7; the match to TRBD1 covers 7 bases. This CDR3 region has 13 residues. CDR1 is MNHEY, CDR2 SMNVEV, per germline (reference sequence). Unmatched junction bases numbered 6, after V lost 6 bases and J lost 4 bases. CDR3 nucleotide sequence: TGTGCCAGCAGCCCGTACAGGGGTTACGAGCAGTACTTC. Its translation: CASSPYRGYEQYF.

The chain recombines TRBV15 with TRBJ1-1; maybe TRBD1 (6 bases). CDR1 is LNHNV, CDR2 YYDKDF, per germline (reference sequence). V was cut by 3 bases and J by 1 base, with 9 bases left in between. The CDR3 is made up of 14 amino acids. DNA for the CDR3: TGTGCCACCAGCAGCGTCAGGGGGAACACTGAAGCTTTCTTT. This codes for CATSSVRGNTEAFF.

A note on this clone: Because the CDR3's place on the DNA is in doubt, the DNA is left out and the CDR3 is given as listed by TCRdb. This chain links TRBV21-1 with TRBJ1-1; TRBD1 reflects the table's D call only, with no check against the DNA. TRBV21-1 is a pseudogene segment. The CDR3 has 15 residues if both end residues are counted. CDR3 amino acids: CASSKGFGTGAEAFF.

The chain employs TRBV12-5 and TRBJ2-3; no clear D gene. Between the trimmed V and J ends, which lost 3 bases and 2 bases, there was a span of 9 bases. This CDR3 comprises 14 residues. In germline, CDR1 is LGHNT, CDR2 FRNRAP. DNA of the CDR3: TGTGCTAGTGGTTTTGGAGCGATCACAGATACGCAGTATTTT. It yields the protein CASGFGAITDTQYF.

The chain carries TRBV27 and TRBJ2-7, with a tentative D call TRBD1 (6 bases). Germline CDR1 is MNHEY and CDR2 is SMNVEV (reference sequence). CDR3 length: 14 residues. Trimming took 6 bases from V and 3 from J, leaving 15 bases between them. Written as DNA, the CDR3 is TGTGCCAGCAGACGCCGGGACATAGACTACGAGCAGTACTTC. It translates to CASRRRDIDYEQYF.

The chain uses TRBV5-3 and TRBJ2-4; 9 bases are shared with TRBD1. TRBV5-3 is classed as an ORF, of uncertain function. The V and J ends lost 4 bases and 2 bases, in that order; junction bases with no gene match: 4. The CDR3 spans 15 residues. This CDR3 reads CARSGYRGPKNIQYF. In nucleotides, the CDR3 is TGTGCCAGAAGCGGATACAGGGGGCCCAAAAACATTCAGTACTTC.

V is TRBV4-1 and J is TRBJ2-1; 7 bases agree with TRBD1. V shed 0 bases and J 5 bases; nucleotides not matched to a gene: 4. This CDR3 region has 15 residues. CDR1 is MGHRA and CDR2 is YSYEKL in the germline V gene. CDR3 nucleotide sequence: TGCGCCAGCAGCCAAGAGGACAGGCAACACAATGAGCAGTTCTTC. Amino acids: CASSQEDRQHNEQFF.

This clone was seen a single time. Other DNA sequences within the sample encode an identical CDR3. The chain has TRBV9 and TRBJ2-3; TRBD2 matches at 13 bases. The CDR3 consists of 16 residues. Germline V gene lookup returns CDR1 SGDLS and CDR2 YYNGEE. Trimming at V came to 0 bases and at J to 6 bases, leaving 4 bases not matched to a gene. In DNA, the CDR3 is TGTGCCAGCAGCGTAGAAGGACTAGCGGGAGCGGATACGCAGTATTTT. Protein: CASSVEGLAGADTQYF. Combining the CDR3 with reference TRBV9 and TRBJ2-3 gives the whole variable domain DSGVTQTPKHLITATGQRVTLRCSPRSGDLSVYWYQQSLDQGLQFLIQYYNGEERAKGNILERFSAQQFPDLHSELNLSSLELGDSALYFCASSVEGLAGADTQYFGPGTRLTVL.

V usage is TRBV10-3 and J usage is TRBJ2-2; D gene ambiguous. The CDR3 length is 13 residues. Looked up from germline, CDR1 is ENHRY and CDR2 is SYGVKD. V lost 2 bases and J lost 4, with 5 bases in between. CDR3 DNA: TGTGCCATCAGTGAGGGCCCCACCGGGGAGCTGTTTTTT. The encoded protein is CAISEGPTGELFF.

This clone was detected once. The chain has TRBV7-9 and TRBJ2-7; the match to TRBD2 covers 9 bases. Germline CDR1 and CDR2: SEHNR and FQNEAQ (reference sequence). The CDR3 runs 16 residues. The ends lost 1 base at V and 5 bases at J; junction bases unmatched: 9. The CDR3 reads CASSLGGLAGTHEQYF. The CDR3 DNA reads as TGTGCCAGCAGCTTAGGTGGCCTAGCGGGAACCCACGAGCAGTACTTC.

This clone was recorded a few times. V gene TRBV6-4 combines with J gene TRBJ1-2; no definite D call. The ends were cut back, 4 bases at V and 2 bases at J, with 14 bases in the middle. The germline CDR1 and CDR2 sequences are MRHNA and SNTAGT. There are 15 residues in the CDR3. The CDR3 nucleotides read TGTGCCAGCAGTGCCGGCCCCAGTGGGAACTATGGCTACACCTTC. Encoded protein: CASSAGPSGNYGYTF.

The CDR3 region is CASSLGGLAGNTGELFF. The CDR3, as DNA: TGTGCCAGCAGCTTAGGCGGACTAGCGGGGAACACCGGGGAGCTGTTTTTT. The gene calls are TRBV7-9 and TRBJ2-2; 11 bases agree with TRBD2. Per the germline V gene, CDR1 is SEHNR and CDR2 is FQNEAQ (reference sequence). The CDR3 consists of 17 residues. Trimming took 1 base from V and 1 from J; bases not matched to a gene: 2.

The chain is built from TRBV6-1 and TRBJ1-2, with D uncertain. V shed 2 bases and J shed 1 base, with 5 bases lying between them. The germline CDR1 and CDR2 sequences are MNHNS and SASEGT. The CDR3 runs to 13 residues. This CDR3 reads CASSERGNYGYTF. DNA of the CDR3: TGTGCCAGCAGTGAACGGGGTAACTATGGCTACACCTTC.

This clone was counted at least ten times. Additional DNA sequences in this sample encode the identical CDR3. The CDR3, as DNA: TGCGCCAGCAGTGAATCTTCCCCTTACGAGCAGTACTTC. Encoded protein: CASSESSPYEQYF. The chain has TRBV10-2 and TRBJ2-7; D gene unclear. The V gene lost 3 bases and the J gene lost 4 bases, with 10 bases spanning the gap. The CDR3 is made up of 13 amino acids. Looked up from germline, CDR1 is WSHSY and CDR2 is SAAADI.

This clone was counted at least ten times. CDR3 sequence: CASSPGVVSEKLFF. The DNA for the CDR3 is TGTGCCAGCAGTCCCGGGGTGGTATCCGAAAAACTGTTTTTT. The genes are TRBV6-5 and TRBJ1-4; D is unclear. The CDR3 consists of 14 residues. Germline V lookup: CDR1 MNHEY, CDR2 SVGAGI. The V end lost 5 bases, the J end lost 8 bases, and 15 bases lay between the germline ends.

DNA of the CDR3: TGCGCCAGCAGCCCAGGGGGCACCTACAATGAGCAGTTCTTC. This encodes CASSPGGTYNEQFF. The gene calls are TRBV4-1 and TRBJ2-1; 8 nucleotides line up with TRBD1. After removal of 4 bases from V and 2 bases from J, the junction contained 1 base not matched to a gene. The CDR3 spans 14 residues. CDR1 is MGHRA, CDR2 YSYEKL, per germline.

The genes are TRBV9 and TRBJ2-7; TRBD2 matches at 8 bases. CDR1 is SGDLS and CDR2 is YYNGEE in the germline V gene. The CDR3 has 14 residues. Trimming cost V 0 bases and J 3 bases; bases outside gene matches: 2. This CDR3 reads CASSVAGGGYEQYF. CDR3 in DNA: TGTGCCAGCAGCGTAGCGGGAGGGGGCTACGAGCAGTACTTC.

This clone was observed once. This chain joins TRBV11-2 and TRBJ1-2, with D hard to call. Germline-derived CDR1 and CDR2 are SGHAT and FQNNGV. This CDR3 has 14 amino acids. The V gene lost 1 base and the J gene lost 8 bases, with 14 bases spanning the gap. CDR3 DNA: TGTGCCAGCAGCTTAGTAGCCCCGGGCCCGGGCTACACCTTC. This translates into CASSLVAPGPGYTF.

Turning to this clone: This sequence may be a read error, since a much larger clone differs from it by one base. The CDR3 here is CASNDGRGNEQFF. CDR3 DNA sequence: TGTGCCAGCAATGACGGGCGAGGCAATGAGCAGTTCTTC. This rearrangement joins TRBV6-1 to TRBJ2-1; D remains unclear. Germline V gene data show CDR1 as MNHNS and CDR2 as SASEGT. The CDR3 has 13 amino acids. Between the trimmed V and J ends, which lost 7 bases and 6 bases, there was a span of 13 bases.

The chain recombines TRBV29-1 with TRBJ1-4, with D perhaps matching TRBD1 (6 bases). The germline V gene has CDR1 SQVTM and CDR2 ANQGSEA. The V end lost 6 bases, the J end lost 7 bases, and 21 bases lay between the germline ends. The CDR3 has 15 residues. The CDR3 spells CSVLHRGQGREKLFF. CDR3 DNA: TGCAGCGTCCTTCACCGGGGCCAGGGGCGTGAAAAACTGTTTTTT. The whole variable domain, filled in from reference TRBV29-1 and TRBJ1-4, reads SAVISQKPSRDICQRGTSLTIQCQVDSQVTMMFWYRQQPGQSLTLIATANQGSEATYESGFVIDKFPISRPNLTFSTLTVSNMSPEDSSIYLCSVLHRGQGREKLFFGSGTQLSVL.

CDR3 loop: CASSFHPQSNEQFF. In DNA form, the CDR3 reads TGTGCCAGCAGTTTCCATCCCCAGAGCAATGAGCAGTTCTTC. The chain recombines TRBV27 with TRBJ2-1; D not certain. The V end was cut by 3 bases, the J end by 6 bases, with 12 bases between. The germline gives CDR1 MNHEY, CDR2 SMNVEV (reference sequence). The CDR3 runs to 14 residues.

In this sample, this clone turned up once. The rearrangement joins TRBV5-1 to TRBJ2-7; D is unresolved. With 0 bases removed from V and 3 bases from J, the gap between germline ends came to 10 bases. The germline V gene encodes CDR1 SGHRS and CDR2 YFSETQ. The CDR3 length is 14 residues. CDR3: CASSLAAGFYEQYF. CDR3 sequence (DNA): TGCGCCAGCAGCTTGGCCGCCGGCTTCTACGAGCAGTACTTC.

CDR3 in amino acids: CASSYPGWANVLTF. Written as DNA, the CDR3 is TGTGCCAGCTCATACCCCGGGTGGGCCAACGTCCTGACTTTC. The chain has TRBV28 and TRBJ2-6, with D unclear. CDR1 and CDR2 from the germline V gene are MDHEN and SYDVKM. V dropped 8 bases and J dropped 5 bases, with 13 bases sitting between them. The CDR3 loop spans 14 amino acids. Combining the CDR3 with reference TRBV28 and TRBJ2-6 gives the whole variable domain DVKVTQSSRYLVKRTGEKVFLECVQDMDHENMFWYRQDPGLGLRLIYFSYDVKMKEKGDIPEGYSVSREKKERFSLILESASTNQTSMYLCASSYPGWANVLTFGAGSRLTVL.

The chain recombines TRBV6-1 with TRBJ2-7; 9 bases fit TRBD1. With 6 bases clipped from V and 5 bases from J, the junction kept 11 bases outside the gene matches. Germline-derived CDR1 and CDR2 are MNHNS and SASEGT. The CDR3 extends over 15 amino acids. Here the CDR3 DNA reads TGTGCCAGCAGAAAAACCCGGGACAGGGTACACGAGCAGTACTTC. It codes for CASRKTRDRVHEQYF.

For this clone: Given a much more abundant clone one base away, this may be a read error. The rearrangement joins TRBV6-5 to TRBJ2-7; D unresolved. The CDR3 sequence is 13 residues long. Germline V gene sequence: CDR1 MNHEY, CDR2 SVGAGI. Trimming shortened V by 4 bases and J by 0 bases, and 7 bases separated the two germline ends. This CDR3 is CASSSTDSYEQYF. Written as DNA, the CDR3 is TGTGCCAGCAGTTCGACGGACTCCTACGAGCAGTACTTC.

The CDR3 nucleotides are TGTGCCAGCGAGGGACTAGCGGGACCGCAGTACTTC. It encodes CASEGLAGPQYF. This sequence joins TRBV7-8 and TRBJ2-7, with TRBD2 matching 13 bases. The germline gives CDR1 SGHVS, CDR2 FQNEAQ. Trimming at V came to 8 bases and at J to 9 bases, leaving 4 bases not matched to a gene. This CDR3 has 12 amino acids.

The rearrangement links TRBV4-3 to TRBJ2-4, with D perhaps matching TRBD1 (6 bases). This CDR3 is built from 15 residues. V dropped 0 bases and J dropped 12 bases, with 18 bases sitting between them. Germline V gene lookup returns CDR1 LGHNA and CDR2 YSLEER. The CDR3 DNA reads as TGCGCCAGCAGCCAAGATAGAGGATCAGGGGTGGCTCAGTACTTC. It translates to CASSQDRGSGVAQYF.

The rearrangement uses TRBV28 and TRBJ1-5; no clear D. Per germline, CDR1 MDHEN and CDR2 SYDVKM. Trimming cost V 6 bases and J 0 bases, with 12 bases left between them. CDR3 length equals 15 residues. CDR3 in DNA: TGTGCCAGCAGCCTAGTAGACCTTAGCAATCAGCCCCAGCATTTT. It specifies CASSLVDLSNQPQHF.

Ten or more counts support this clone. The rearrangement links TRBV7-9 to TRBJ2-3; no clear D. The length of the CDR3 is 17 residues. CDR1 and CDR2 from the germline V gene are SEHNR and FQNEAQ (reference sequence). The V gene lost 5 bases and the J gene lost 2 bases, with 20 bases spanning the gap. CDR3 coding DNA: TGTGCCAGCAGCGCATCCCTGGATGGGCCCCTCACAGATACGCAGTATTTT. Amino acid sequence: CASSASLDGPLTDTQYF.

This sequence joins TRBV7-8 and TRBJ1-2, with D unclear. V shed 5 bases and J shed 6 bases, with 13 bases lying between them. This CDR3 contains 13 residues. In germline, CDR1 is SGHVS, CDR2 FQNEAQ. Here the CDR3 reads CASSPRTANGYTF. The DNA of the CDR3 is TGTGCCAGCAGCCCCCGGACGGCGAATGGCTACACCTTC.

This clone was observed a single time. This sequence is one base from a far larger clone and is likely a read error. The rearrangement uses TRBV6-1 and TRBJ2-1; the D gene is possibly TRBD2 (5 bases). Per the germline V gene, CDR1 is MNHNS and CDR2 is SASEGT. The CDR3 extends over 16 amino acids. The CDR3 DNA is TGTACCAGCAGTGAACAAGCGGCAAACTCCTACAATGAGCAGTTCTTC. Its translation is CTSSEQAANSYNEQFF.